This is a list of T cell receptor beta chains from one sample in a study of shared clonotypes between healthy human individuals. Only in-frame clones appear in the TCRdb table, and some are missing; sequencing was by immunoSEQ multiplex PCR. The table lists roughly 2.1 million clones, about 92% of them singletons. The sample comprised naive CD8+ T cells from PBMCs. The receptors come from a man in his late teens or twenties in good health. Some clones in this sample may be carry-over from other donors' samples. Both conserved end residues are part of each CDR3. D genes are given only for firm matches. Clone size is given for some rows only: seen once, a few or many times, or a class if the clone is expanded.

V gene	J gene	clone size	D gene	CDR3 protein	CDR3 DNA
TRBV2	TRBJ2-1	once	.	CASLAFSRNRGSANNEQFF	TGTGCCAGCTTGGCGTTTTCCCGCAACCGTGGGTCAGCAAACAATGAGCAGTTCTTC
TRBV28	TRBJ2-7	.	TRBD1	CASREYGTGYEQYF	TGTGCCAGCAGGGAGTACGGGACAGGGTACGAGCAGTACTTC
TRBV9	TRBJ2-7	.	.	CASSPHGLRSREQYF	TGTGCCAGCAGCCCCCACGGGCTCCGATCTCGCGAGCAGTACTTC
TRBV19	TRBJ2-7	.	TRBD2	CASSMGWTSGSSLSYEQYF	TGTGCCAGTAGTATGGGCTGGACTAGCGGGTCTAGCCTCTCCTACGAGCAGTACTTC
TRBV10-3	TRBJ2-1	.	TRBD2	CAISESSVAGPNEQFF	TGTGCCATCAGTGAGTCGTCGGTAGCGGGGCCCAATGAGCAGTTCTTC
TRBV10-1	TRBJ2-5	.	.	CASSLRGYF	TGCGCCAGCAGCCTCCGGGGATACTTC
TRBV28	TRBJ1-2	.	TRBD1	CASSHRDRGSEGYTF	TGTGCCAGCAGTCACCGGGACAGGGGGTCAGAGGGCTACACCTTC
TRBV2	TRBJ2-7	.	TRBD1	CASRDWTGEGKVGQYF	TGTGCCAGCAGGGATTGGACAGGGGAAGGTAAAGTCGGGCAGTACTTC
TRBV4-3	TRBJ2-1	.	.	CASSRSRVNEQFF	TGCGCCAGCAGCAGGTCTAGGGTAAATGAGCAGTTCTTC
TRBV20-1	TRBJ2-5	.	.	CSPKQETQYF	TGCAGTCCAAAGCAAGAGACCCAGTACTTC
TRBV9	TRBJ1-2	.	TRBD1	CASSGGQTNYGYTF	TGTGCCAGCAGCGGGGGACAGACCAACTATGGCTACACCTTC
TRBV19	TRBJ2-7	.	.	CASRNSRGEEQYF	TGTGCCAGTAGGAACAGTCGAGGTGAAGAGCAGTACTTC
TRBV30	TRBJ1-1	few	TRBD1	CAWSVGTEMNTEAFF	TGTGCCTGGAGTGTGGGGACAGAAATGAACACTGAAGCTTTCTTT
TRBV7-9	TRBJ2-3	few	.	CASSLGRTDTQYF	TGTGCCAGCAGCTTAGGTCGCACAGATACGCAGTATTTT
TRBV16	TRBJ1-1	.	.	CASSQSTRIGWLNTEAFF	TGTGCCAGCAGCCAATCGACGAGGATAGGTTGGTTGAACACTGAAGCTTTCTTT
TRBV9	TRBJ2-1	.	TRBD2	CASSGETSGFSYNEQFF	TGTGCCAGCAGCGGAGAGACTAGCGGCTTCTCCTACAATGAGCAGTTCTTC
TRBV5-8	TRBJ2-3	.	TRBD2	CASSLWVGTSTPTGTDTQYF	TGTGCCAGCAGCTTGTGGGTTGGGACTAGCACCCCGACGGGGACAGATACGCAGTATTTT
TRBV4-2	TRBJ1-1	.	.	CASSQVANTEAFF	TGTGCCAGCAGCCAAGTTGCCAACACTGAAGCTTTCTTT
TRBV28	TRBJ1-5	few	.	CASRSGWDQPQHF	TGTGCCAGCAGATCCGGATGGGATCAGCCCCAGCATTTT
TRBV29-1	TRBJ2-2	.	TRBD1	CSVGTVNTGELFF	TGCAGCGTGGGGACAGTGAACACCGGGGAGCTGTTTTTT
TRBV5-6	TRBJ1-1	.	.	CASSFFQGRGTEAFF	TGTGCCAGCAGCTTCTTCCAGGGACGGGGCACTGAAGCTTTCTTT
TRBV9	TRBJ1-5	once	TRBD1	CASSVPQGDQPQHF	TGTGCCAGCAGCGTCCCCCAGGGGGACCAGCCCCAGCATTTT
TRBV4-3	TRBJ2-1	once	TRBD2	CASSWGLADRNEQFF	TGCGCCAGCAGCTGGGGACTAGCGGATCGCAATGAGCAGTTCTTC
TRBV6-6	TRBJ2-5	.	.	CASRSQTPETQYF	TGTGCCAGCAGATCCCAAACCCCAGAGACCCAGTACTTC
TRBV14	TRBJ1-2	.	.	CASSLVGHLIYTF	TGTGCCAGCAGCCTGGTTGGACACCTGATTTACACCTTC